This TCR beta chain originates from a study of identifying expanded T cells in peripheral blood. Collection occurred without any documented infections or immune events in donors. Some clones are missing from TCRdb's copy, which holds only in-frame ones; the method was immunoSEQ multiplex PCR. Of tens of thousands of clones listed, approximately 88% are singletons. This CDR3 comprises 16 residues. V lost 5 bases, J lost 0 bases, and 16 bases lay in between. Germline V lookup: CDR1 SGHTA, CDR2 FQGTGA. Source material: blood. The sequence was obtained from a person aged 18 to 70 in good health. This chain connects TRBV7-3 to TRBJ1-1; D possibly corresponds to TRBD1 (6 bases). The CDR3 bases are TGTGCCAGCAGCAGGGGACACCCCGGGGTGAACACTGAAGCTTTCTTT. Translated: CASSRGHPGVNTEAFF. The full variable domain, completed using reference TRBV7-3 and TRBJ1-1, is GAGVSQTPSNKVTEKGKYVELRCDPISGHTALYWYRQSLGQGPEFLIYFQGTGAADDSGLPNDRFFAVRPEGSVSTLKIQRTERGDSAVYLCASSRGHPGVNTEAFFGQGTRLTVV.